This T cell receptor (beta chain) was sequenced in a study of technical replicates of blood from a handful of donors. V was pared by 4 bases and J by 2 bases, with 10 bases between. The length of the CDR3 is 14 residues. CDR1 is LGHNA and CDR2 is YSLEER in the germline V gene. Assay: immunoSEQ multiplex PCR; the TCRdb copy retains only in-frame clones and omits some. The profile shows about 63,000 clones, approximately 86% of them singletons. The specimen sequenced was PBMCs. This chain links TRBV4-3 with TRBJ2-3, with no clear D. The sequence was collected from a human donor in good health. Some clones in this sample may be carry-over from other donors' samples. The CDR3 region has the DNA TGCGCCAGCAGCCGTGGTAGATACACAGATACGCAGTATTTT. It encodes CASSRGRYTDTQYF.